These 10 T cell receptor beta chains came from one sample sequenced in a study of blood T cell repertoires in COVID-19 (TCRdb year 2020). Libraries came from the immunoSEQ multiplex PCR assay. Entries here come from immuneACCESS through TCRdb and include only in-frame sequences with V and J called. Some clones fail to appear in such tables; in the studies checked, an unresolved V gene covers under half of the shortfall, and the cause of the remainder is unknown. Counted in this sample were about 6,100 clones; roughly 80% of them appeared once. More than 8% of the sample is taken by the ten largest. Specimen: peripheral blood. The receptor source for this set is a human donor with active COVID-19. The donor label of this sample is uncertain.

The chain combines TRBV10-2 with TRBJ1-2; 10 bases agree with TRBD1. This CDR3 spans 15 amino acids. V shed 2 bases, J shed 4 bases, and the junction held 4 bases outside the gene matches. Looked up from germline, CDR1 is WSHSY and CDR2 is SAAADI. This chain's CDR3 is CASSEDRGRGYGYTF. The DNA of the CDR3 is TGCGCCAGCAGTGAGGACAGGGGGCGAGGCTATGGCTACACCTTC.

This rearrangement joins TRBV6-5 to TRBJ2-7, with 9 bases matching TRBD2. The V gene end was trimmed by 2 bases and the J gene end by 6 bases; junction bases not matched to a gene: 5. CDR1 is MNHEY, CDR2 SVGAGI, per germline. CDR3 size: 14 residues. The CDR3 region has the DNA TGTGCCAGCAGTTACGATCTGGGACTAGCCGAGCAGTACTTC. This codes for CASSYDLGLAEQYF.

This clone is termed large. The chain uses TRBV20-1 and TRBJ2-2, with D uncertain. The CDR3 contains 10 residues. Trimming took off 4 bases at V and 7 bases at J, with 4 bases between the two ends. Per germline, CDR1 DFQATT and CDR2 SNEGSKA (reference sequence). The CDR3 sequence is CSATGGELFF. The CDR3 bases are TGCAGTGCTACAGGCGGGGAGCTGTTTTTT.

The chain uses TRBV4-1 and TRBJ2-1; the D gene is possibly TRBD2 (6 bases). This CDR3 spans 16 amino acids. Germline assignment: CDR1 MGHRA and CDR2 YSYEKL. Trimming pared 0 bases from V and 0 bases from J, leaving 9 bases between. CDR3 bases: TGCGCCAGCAGCCAAGATGGGACTCCCTCCTACAATGAGCAGTTCTTC. It is translated as CASSQDGTPSYNEQFF.

The rearrangement joins TRBV5-5 to TRBJ2-1; 8 nucleotides line up with TRBD2. Germline V gene data show CDR1 as SGHKS and CDR2 as YYEKEE (reference sequence). V lost 4 bases, J lost 2 bases, and 5 bases stayed unmatched. The length of the CDR3 is 15 residues. CDR3 region: CASSPVAGTYNEQFF. In nucleotides, the CDR3 is TGTGCCAGCAGCCCGGTAGCGGGAACCTACAATGAGCAGTTCTTC.

The rearrangement joins TRBV6-5 to TRBJ2-3, with TRBD1 identical over 12 bases. This CDR3 region has 14 residues. V lost 8 bases and J lost 5; bases outside the gene matches: 5. Germline V gives CDR1 MNHEY, CDR2 SVGAGI. This chain's CDR3 is CASCRDRGQDTQYF. CDR3 nucleotide sequence: TGTGCCAGCTGCCGGGACAGGGGGCAAGATACGCAGTATTTT.

The chain employs TRBV28 and TRBJ2-7, with 7 positions matching TRBD1. CDR1 and CDR2 (germline): MDHEN, SYDVKM. The J segment lost 2 bases and the V segment lost 2 bases, leaving 9 bases of the junction unmatched. The CDR3 has 16 residues. CDR3 nucleotide sequence: TGTGCCAGCAGTTTAGGGCCCCGGGACAGCCCCTACGAGCAGTACTTC. Residues: CASSLGPRDSPYEQYF.

This clone turned up a few times. The gene calls are TRBV7-3 and TRBJ2-3; 8 bases match TRBD2. This CDR3 spans 15 amino acids. The junction had 4 bases not matched to a gene; V was cut back by 5 bases and J by 0 bases. Germline CDR1 SGHTA, CDR2 FQGTGA. The CDR3 protein is CASSQAGASTDTQYF. In DNA, the CDR3 is TGTGCCAGCAGCCAAGCGGGGGCTAGCACAGATACGCAGTATTTT.

This clone was seen only once. This sequence joins TRBV28 and TRBJ2-3, with 8 nucleotides matching TRBD2. The CDR3 loop spans 18 amino acids. Germline CDR1 reads MDHEN; CDR2 reads SYDVKM. After removal of 7 bases from V and 3 bases from J, the junction contained 18 bases not matched to a gene. The CDR3 reads CASTHWAGGLRGTDTQYF. The CDR3, as DNA: TGTGCCAGCACCCATTGGGCGGGGGGACTAAGGGGGACAGATACGCAGTATTTT.

This clone has just a few counts. The chain couples TRBV9 to TRBJ1-6, with D unresolved. V gave up 4 bases and J gave up 7 bases, with 6 bases separating them. The CDR3 is made up of 12 amino acids. Germline lookup yields CDR1 SGDLS and CDR2 YYNGEE. Written as DNA, the CDR3 is TGTGCCAGCAGCTTCCAAAATTCACCCCTCCACTTT. Its translation is CASSFQNSPLHF.